These 18 T cell receptor beta chains came from one sample sequenced in a study of blood T cell repertoires in COVID-19. Clones were sequenced by immunoSEQ multiplex PCR, and TCRdb holds only the in-frame ones, with some missing. The sample shows around 160,000 clones, roughly 88% of them seen only once. The material sequenced was PBMCs or T cells enriched from blood (not recorded which). The receptors were gathered from a woman in her 30s with acute COVID-19.

This clone was seen once. The J gene is TRBJ2-7, the V gene TRBV27; 12 bases line up with TRBD2. J was trimmed by 2 bases and V by 5 bases; bases with no gene match: 7. Germline V gene lookup returns CDR1 MNHEY and CDR2 SMNVEV (reference sequence). The CDR3 has 16 residues. The CDR3 reads CASSTNRLAGAYEQYF. The CDR3, as DNA: TGTGCCAGCAGTACAAATAGACTAGCGGGAGCCTACGAGCAGTACTTC.

V gene TRBV5-5 combines with J gene TRBJ2-1; D call uncertain. The V end was cut by 0 bases, the J end by 9 bases, with 7 bases between. The CDR3 contains 12 residues. Germline V gene data show CDR1 as SGHKS and CDR2 as YYEKEE (reference sequence). The CDR3 spells CASSLGQFEQFF. CDR3 DNA: TGTGCCAGCAGCTTGGGTCAGTTTGAGCAGTTCTTC.

The rearrangement uses TRBV5-6 and TRBJ1-4; D possibly corresponds to TRBD1 (5 bases). Germline CDR1 is SGHDT and CDR2 is YYEEEE. The length of the CDR3 is 12 residues. V was trimmed by 5 bases and J by 11 bases, leaving 13 bases between them. The CDR3 bases are TGTGCCAGCAGGAAGGCGGGGGATAAACTGTTTTTT. Residues: CASRKAGDKLFF.

This clone was seen a handful of times. This chain uses TRBV2 with TRBJ2-7; 11 bases agree with TRBD1. The CDR3 has 15 amino acids. The J segment lost 2 bases and the V segment lost 5 bases, leaving 5 bases of the junction unmatched. Germline assignment: CDR1 SNHLY and CDR2 FYNNEI. The CDR3 protein is CASSFGTGGTYEQYF. CDR3 sequence (DNA): TGTGCCAGCAGTTTTGGGACAGGGGGTACCTACGAGCAGTACTTC.

The CDR3 spells CASADDSRTEAFF. The CDR3 coding sequence is TGTGCCAGCGCTGATGACAGCCGAACGGAAGCTTTCTTT. The chain combines TRBV2 with TRBJ1-1; the D gene is possibly TRBD1 (5 bases). The CDR3 has 13 residues. V dropped 8 bases and J dropped 8 bases, with 18 bases sitting between them. CDR1 is SNHLY, CDR2 FYNNEI, per germline.

This clone was observed a single time. V gene TRBV5-1 combines with J gene TRBJ2-1; 10 positions match TRBD2. Germline V CDR1 and CDR2: SGHRS, YFSETQ. V lost 2 bases to trimming and J lost 6 bases; unmatched junction nucleotides: 11. CDR3 length: 17 amino acids. The DNA of the CDR3 is TGCGCCAGCAGCTTATCTAGCGGGAGCTTCTCTTTCAATGAGCAGTTCTTC. This codes for CASSLSSGSFSFNEQFF.

The chain employs TRBV5-1 and TRBJ1-5, with 8 bases identical to TRBD1. J gave up 3 bases and V 4 bases, and 12 bases lay outside the gene matches. CDR1 SGHRS and CDR2 YFSETQ come from the germline V gene. CDR3 length equals 17 residues. CDR3 sequence (DNA): TGCGCCAGCAGCCCGGGACCCGGGACAGGCGACAATCAGCCCCAGCATTTT. Its translation is CASSPGPGTGDNQPQHF.

The chain uses TRBV13 and TRBJ1-2; perhaps TRBD1 as D (6 bases). Trimming shortened V by 5 bases and J by 1 base, and 20 bases separated the two germline ends. This CDR3 region has 17 residues. In germline, CDR1 is PRHDT, CDR2 FYEKMQ (reference sequence). The DNA for the CDR3 is TGTGCCAGCAGCCGTTTTCAGGGGCGGCTTAATAACTATGGCTACACCTTC. Encoded protein: CASSRFQGRLNNYGYTF.

The chain uses TRBV19 and TRBJ1-1; 7 bases align to TRBD1. The CDR3 totals 14 residues. V gave up 7 bases and J gave up 3 bases; unmatched junction bases: 8. Germline V gives CDR1 LNHDA, CDR2 SQIVND (reference sequence). CDR3 sequence: CASIGGQGDTEAFF. The CDR3 region has the DNA TGTGCCAGTATTGGAGGGCAGGGGGACACTGAAGCTTTCTTT.

The chain is built from TRBV7-9 and TRBJ2-6; D is undetermined. Germline V CDR1 and CDR2: SEHNR, FQNEAQ (reference sequence). V shed 5 bases and J shed 2 bases, with 10 bases lying between them. The CDR3 loop spans 15 amino acids. The CDR3 DNA sequence: TGTGCCAGCAGCCCCAGGTGGGCTGGGGCCAACGTCCTGACTTTC. Translated: CASSPRWAGANVLTF.

V usage is TRBV3-1 (or the pseudogene TRBV3-2) and J usage is TRBJ1-2, with unresolved D. Per germline, CDR1 LGHDT and CDR2 YNNKEL (reference sequence). Between the trimmed V and J ends, which lost 7 bases and 5 bases, there was a span of 20 bases. The CDR3 runs 15 residues. CDR3 bases: TGTGCCAGCAAAAAGCTTGAGGGTTCGCGTTATGGCTACACCTTC. It translates to CASKKLEGSRYGYTF.

The chain is built from TRBV7-2 and TRBJ1-2; D is possibly TRBD1 (5 bases). This CDR3 is 16 amino acids long. Per the germline V gene, CDR1 is SGHTA and CDR2 is FQGNSA. The V end was cut by 3 bases, the J end by 0 bases, with 14 bases between. CDR3 DNA sequence: TGTGCCAGCAGCTTCGTTACCGGGGGAGCTAACTATGGCTACACCTTC. It is translated as CASSFVTGGANYGYTF. The full variable domain, completed using reference TRBV7-2 and TRBJ1-2, is GAGVSQSPSNKVTEKGKDVELRCDPISGHTALYWYRQSLGQGLEFLIYFQGNSAPDKSGLPSDRFSAERTGGSVSTLTIQRTQQEDSAVYLCASSFVTGGANYGYTFGSGTRLTVV.

This clone came up a few times. The rearrangement links TRBV7-9 to TRBJ2-3, with TRBD2 identical over 10 bases. The germline V gene has CDR1 SEHNR and CDR2 FQNEAQ (reference sequence). V gave up 7 bases and J gave up 4 bases; unmatched junction bases: 8. The CDR3 length is 15 residues. The DNA for the CDR3 is TGTGCCAGCAACCTAGCGGGAGTTGGCCCAGATACGCAGTATTTT. Its translation: CASNLAGVGPDTQYF.

This chain joins TRBV28 and TRBJ2-7, with a weak D call TRBD2 (6 bases). Germline V lookup: CDR1 MDHEN, CDR2 SYDVKM. The germline V and J ends were trimmed by 5 bases and 6 bases, with 23 bases remaining between them. The CDR3 covers 16 residues. As DNA, the CDR3 is TGTGCCAGCAGTCCGCACTCCGGGACTCCGGCGGTCGAGCAGTACTTC. It is translated as CASSPHSGTPAVEQYF.

V usage is TRBV7-9 and J usage is TRBJ2-4, with 8 bases identical to TRBD1. This CDR3 has 14 amino acids. Germline assignment: CDR1 SEHNR and CDR2 FQNEAQ (reference sequence). With V trimmed by 3 bases and J by 9 bases, 7 bases remained unmatched. CDR3 in amino acids: CASSLGTGGAIQYF. In DNA form, the CDR3 reads TGTGCCAGCAGCTTGGGGACAGGAGGGGCCATTCAGTACTTC.

In the case of this clone: The sample holds other DNA sequences that translate to the same CDR3. The gene calls are TRBV18 and TRBJ2-2; possible D gene TRBD2, 6 bases. Trimming took 4 bases from V and 4 from J, leaving 10 bases between them. This CDR3 region has 14 residues. Germline V gene sequence: CDR1 KGHSH, CDR2 LQKENI. The CDR3 coding sequence is TGTGCCAGCTCACGGGAGGACGGCACCGGGGAGCTGTTTTTT. It is translated as CASSREDGTGELFF.

This clone was recorded only once. CDR3 region: CASSPGQGGTNEKLFF. CDR3 sequence (DNA): TGTGCCAGCAGCCCGGGACAGGGGGGAACTAATGAAAAACTGTTTTTT. This chain joins TRBV7-9 and TRBJ1-4, with TRBD1 identical over 11 bases. CDR3 length: 16 residues. After removal of 5 bases from V and 1 base from J, the junction contained 3 bases not matched to a gene. The germline V gene encodes CDR1 SEHNR and CDR2 FQNEAQ (reference sequence).

V is TRBV12-3 or TRBV12-4 and J is TRBJ1-2; no reliable D call. The V end lost 4 bases, the J end lost 7 bases, and 10 bases lay between the germline ends. The CDR3 is 12 amino acids. The CDR3 sequence is CASSSSLPGYTF. The DNA of the CDR3 is TGTGCCAGCAGTTCCTCCCTTCCTGGCTACACCTTC.